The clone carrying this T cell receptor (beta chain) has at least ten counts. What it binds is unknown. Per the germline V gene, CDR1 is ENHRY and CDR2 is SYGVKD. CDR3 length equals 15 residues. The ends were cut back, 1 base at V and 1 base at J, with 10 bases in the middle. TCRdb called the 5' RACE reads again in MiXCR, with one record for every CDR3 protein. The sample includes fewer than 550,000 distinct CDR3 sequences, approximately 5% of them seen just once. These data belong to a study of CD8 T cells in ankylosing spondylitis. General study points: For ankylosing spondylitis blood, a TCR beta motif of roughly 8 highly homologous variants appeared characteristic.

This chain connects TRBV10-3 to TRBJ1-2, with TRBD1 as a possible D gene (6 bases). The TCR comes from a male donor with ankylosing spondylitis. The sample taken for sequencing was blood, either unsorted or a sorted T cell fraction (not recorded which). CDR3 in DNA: TGTGCCATCAGTGAGTTTAGACAGGATAACTATGGCTACACCTTC. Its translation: CAISEFRQDNYGYTF.